The next 13 T cell receptor beta chains were all read from a single sample in a study of graft-versus-host responses after intestinal transplantation. Each mixed lymphocyte reaction held roughly 200,000 CFSE-labeled responders and roughly 200,000 irradiated violet-dye-labeled stimulators. Profiling relied on immunoSEQ multiplex PCR, and the TCRdb table lists in-frame clones only, not all of them. Of about 9,000 clones listed, around 28% are singletons. Source: alloreactive CD8+ T cells from a mixed lymphocyte reaction culture, taken before transplantation. Subset reported: CFSE-low proliferating T cells sorted from roughly 6-day pre-transplant mixed lymphocyte reaction (GvH or HvG direction). Receptors were obtained from a human patient who was an organ donor for intestinal transplantation.

This chain connects TRBV5-1 to TRBJ2-1; no reliable D call. Germline V gene lookup returns CDR1 SGHRS and CDR2 YFSETQ. CDR3 length equals 13 residues. Trimming cost V 0 bases and J 3 bases, with 4 bases left between them. The CDR3 DNA follows: TGCGCCAGCAGCTTGGCCAACTACAATGAGCAGTTCTTC. This sequence encodes CASSLANYNEQFF.

This clone is medium-sized within its sample. The chain has TRBV4-3 and TRBJ2-1, with TRBD1 identical over 10 bases. Germline-derived CDR1 and CDR2 are LGHNA and YSLEER. Trimming took 8 bases from V and 1 from J; bases not matched to a gene: 2. The CDR3 is 14 amino acids. The CDR3 loop reads CASGDRGSYNEQFF. In nucleotides, the CDR3 is TGCGCCAGCGGGGACAGGGGATCCTACAATGAGCAGTTCTTC.

The rearrangement links TRBV4-3 to TRBJ2-7; 7 nucleotides agree with TRBD1. V trimming: 0 bases; J trimming: 2 bases; junction bases outside the gene matches: 7. Germline CDR1 is LGHNA and CDR2 is YSLEER. The CDR3 length is 16 residues. CDR3 amino acids: CASSQDYEGATYEQYF. The CDR3 coding sequence is TGCGCCAGCAGCCAAGATTATGAGGGGGCGACCTACGAGCAGTACTTC.

The chain has TRBV11-2 and TRBJ2-5; D gene uncertain. The J call is in doubt because the DNA end fits TRBJ2-7 better. Germline V gives CDR1 SGHAT, CDR2 FQNNGV. The CDR3 sequence is 11 residues long. The CDR3 nucleotides are TGTGCCAGCAGCTCCTCCTACGAGCAGTACTTC. It specifies CASSSSYEQYF.

A few counts support this clone. The genes are TRBV5-4 and TRBJ2-5, with 10 bases matching TRBD2. Germline assignment: CDR1 SGHNT and CDR2 YYREEE (reference sequence). The CDR3 loop spans 14 amino acids. V lost 2 bases and J lost 3; bases outside the gene matches: 1. The CDR3 region has the DNA TGTGCCAGCAGCTTCCTAGCGGGAGAAGAGACCCAGTACTTC. The encoded protein is CASSFLAGEETQYF.

The rearrangement links TRBV29-1 to TRBJ2-7, with D maybe TRBD1 (6 bases). Germline CDR1 and CDR2: SQVTM and ANQGSEA. Trimming pared 6 bases from V and 6 bases from J, leaving 18 bases between. This CDR3 spans 13 amino acids. CDR3 sequence (DNA): TGCAGCGTCCTAGGGGGTTACTCCCGCGAGCAGTACTTC. Protein product: CSVLGGYSREQYF.

J is TRBJ1-1 and V is TRBV19; D unresolved. Trimming stripped 5 bases from V and 0 bases from J, with 7 bases between. This CDR3 contains 13 residues. Germline loops: CDR1 LNHDA, CDR2 SQIVND (reference sequence). In DNA, the CDR3 is TGTGCCAGTAGTGTCACAGTGAACACTGAAGCTTTCTTT. Protein sequence: CASSVTVNTEAFF.

This clone came up a few times. This may arise from a read error, as a much more abundant clone is one base away. The CDR3: CASSSRLAGGQETQYF. The CDR3 DNA follows: TGTGCCAGCAGCTCCCGACTAGCGGGGGGACAAGAGACCCAGTACTTC. The chain uses TRBV4-2 and TRBJ2-5; TRBD2 matches at 13 bases. The ends lost 5 bases at V and 2 bases at J; junction bases unmatched: 5. The CDR3 loop spans 16 amino acids. Germline V gene lookup returns CDR1 LGHNA and CDR2 YNFKEQ.

Notes on this clone: Different DNA sequences within this sample yield the same CDR3. This chain links TRBV6-5 with TRBJ2-7; 9 positions match TRBD2. V dropped 6 bases and J dropped 3; count of bases not matched to a gene: 6. The CDR3 contains 14 residues. CDR1 MNHEY and CDR2 SVGAGI come from the germline V gene. CDR3 sequence: CASSRLADIYEQYF. The CDR3 nucleotides read TGTGCCAGCAGCCGACTAGCGGACATCTACGAGCAGTACTTC.

The V gene is TRBV4-1, the J gene TRBJ2-5; 12 positions agree with TRBD2. Germline lookup yields CDR1 MGHRA and CDR2 YSYEKL. CDR3 size: 19 residues. V shed 0 bases and J 0 bases; nucleotides not matched to a gene: 8. CDR3 DNA sequence: TGCGCCAGCAGCCAAGAGCCTAGCGGGGGGGCTGTTAACCAAGAGACCCAGTACTTC. Amino acids: CASSQEPSGGAVNQETQYF.

This clone was observed a handful of times. The chain couples TRBV27 to TRBJ2-2, with no clear D. Germline CDR1 and CDR2: MNHEY and SMNVEV (reference sequence). The CDR3 length is 13 residues. The V gene lost 2 bases and the J gene lost 7 bases, with 8 bases spanning the gap. CDR3 DNA sequence: TGTGCCAGCAGTTTAGGGTTTGGCGGGGAGCTGTTTTTT. Translating it yields CASSLGFGGELFF.

The genes are TRBV7-9 and TRBJ2-2; tentative D call: TRBD2 (5 bases). The germline gives CDR1 SEHNR, CDR2 FQNEAQ (reference sequence). The CDR3 totals 17 residues. V was clipped by 0 bases and J by 2 bases, with 13 bases between them. Written as DNA, the CDR3 is TGTGCCAGCAGCTTAGCACTTGGACTCACCAACACCGGGGAGCTGTTTTTT. Its translation is CASSLALGLTNTGELFF.

This clone was observed a handful of times. The chain links TRBV11-2 to TRBJ2-7, with a weak D call TRBD2 (6 bases). The V end lost 4 bases, the J end lost 3 bases, and 13 bases lay between the germline ends. Germline V gene sequence: CDR1 SGHAT, CDR2 FQNNGV. This CDR3 spans 14 amino acids. The CDR3: CASSSSGLVYEQYF. CDR3 sequence (DNA): TGTGCCAGCAGCTCCAGCGGGCTCGTCTACGAGCAGTACTTC.